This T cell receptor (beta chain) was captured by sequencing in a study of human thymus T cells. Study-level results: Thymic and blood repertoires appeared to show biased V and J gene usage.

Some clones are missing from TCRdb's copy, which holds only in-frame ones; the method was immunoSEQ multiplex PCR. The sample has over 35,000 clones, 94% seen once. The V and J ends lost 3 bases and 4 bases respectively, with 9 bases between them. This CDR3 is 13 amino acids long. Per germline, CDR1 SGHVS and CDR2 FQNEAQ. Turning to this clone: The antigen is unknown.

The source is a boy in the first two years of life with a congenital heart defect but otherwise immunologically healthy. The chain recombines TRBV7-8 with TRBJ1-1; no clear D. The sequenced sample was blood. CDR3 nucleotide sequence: TGTGCCAGCAGCTTCGACCCTGCCACTGAAGCTTTCTTT. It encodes CASSFDPATEAFF.